Here is one T cell receptor beta chain with its context. Its antigen remains unidentified. The sample belongs to a study of identical twins. TCRdb reprocessed the 5' RACE reads via MiXCR and lists one record per CDR3 protein. Altogether approximately 550,000 distinct CDR3 sequences are present, approximately 20% being singletons, with the ten largest covering around 0.48%. Notes on the study in general: Fewer insertions were carried by abundant cord blood beta clonotypes, but none was seen in memory repertoires.

There are 15 residues in the CDR3. Deletions cut 6 bases from V and 8 bases from J, with 21 bases between. These records were also assigned to another study, of yellow fever vaccine responses in identical twins.

The chain recombines TRBV12-3 or TRBV12-4 with TRBJ2-3, with a weak D call TRBD2 (6 bases). This receptor was taken from a woman aged 18-35 years in good health. Material: CD4+ T cells sorted from blood. The CDR3 DNA is TGTGCCAGCAGCCCGGTCGGAGGGCGGAGGGGTACGCAGTATTTT. This codes for CASSPVGGRRGTQYF.